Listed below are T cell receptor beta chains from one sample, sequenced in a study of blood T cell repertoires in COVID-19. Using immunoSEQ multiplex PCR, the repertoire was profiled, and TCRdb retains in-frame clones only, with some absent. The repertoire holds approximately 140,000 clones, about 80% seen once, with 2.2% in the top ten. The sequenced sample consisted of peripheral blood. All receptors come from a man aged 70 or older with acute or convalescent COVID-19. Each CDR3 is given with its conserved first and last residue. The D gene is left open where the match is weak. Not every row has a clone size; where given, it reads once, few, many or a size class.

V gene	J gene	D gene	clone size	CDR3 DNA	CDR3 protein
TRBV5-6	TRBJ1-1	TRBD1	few	TGTGCCAGCAGCTGGACAGGGGGGAACACTGAAGCTTTCTTT	CASSWTGGNTEAFF
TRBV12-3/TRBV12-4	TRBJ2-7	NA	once	TGTGCCAGCAACGGTCGAGATAACGAGCAGTACTTC	CASNGRDNEQYF
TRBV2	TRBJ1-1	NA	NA	TGTGCCAGCAAGGAGGGTCTGGGAGCTTTCTTT	CASKEGLGAFF
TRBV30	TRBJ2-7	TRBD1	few	TGTGCCTGGAGTGTAAGACAGGGTGGCGAGCAGTACTTC	CAWSVRQGGEQYF
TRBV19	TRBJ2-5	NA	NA	TGTGCCAGTAGTATATCCCGAGGGGAAGGGGGAAGGGACTTC	CASSISRGEGGRDF
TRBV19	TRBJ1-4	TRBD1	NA	TGTGCCAGTAGAGCATACACCGGGACAGCGAATGAAAAACTGTTTTTT	CASRAYTGTANEKLFF
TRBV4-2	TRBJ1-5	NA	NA	TGTGCCAGCAGCCAAGCAGGGAATCAGCCCCAGCATTTT	CASSQAGNQPQHF
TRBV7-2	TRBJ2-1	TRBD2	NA	TGTGCCAGCAGCCAGAGCGGGAGCCCCTACAATGAGCAGTTCTTC	CASSQSGSPYNEQFF
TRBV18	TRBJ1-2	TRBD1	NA	TGTGCCAGCTCACCTGGGACAGAAGCTAACTATGGCTACACCTTC	CASSPGTEANYGYTF
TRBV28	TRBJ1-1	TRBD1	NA	TGTGCCAGCAGTCCCGGACAGGGAAGGAACACTGAAGCTTTCTTT	CASSPGQGRNTEAFF
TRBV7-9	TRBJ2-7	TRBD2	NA	TGTGCCAGCAGCCGATTATTAACCCTAGCGGATTCCTACGAGCAGTACTTC	CASSRLLTLADSYEQYF
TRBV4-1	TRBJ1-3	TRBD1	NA	TGCGCCAGCAGCCCTACTCGGACAGGCACGGGAGGAAACACCATATATTTT	CASSPTRTGTGGNTIYF
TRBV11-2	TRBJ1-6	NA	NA	TGTGCCAGCAGCTCCCACGGGGGTCATAATTCACCCCTCCACTTT	CASSSHGGHNSPLHF
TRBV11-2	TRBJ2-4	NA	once	TGTGCCAGCAAACCCAGCAGGGGGGACATTCAGTACTTC	CASKPSRGDIQYF
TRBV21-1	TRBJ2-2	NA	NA	TGTGCCAGCAGCAATCCCGGACTAGCGGGAGGAACATACGGGGAGCTGTTTTTT	CASSNPGLAGGTYGELFF
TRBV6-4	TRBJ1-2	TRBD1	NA	TGTGCCAGCAGTGTCGCTGCCGGGACAGGGTTTGGCTACACCTTC	CASSVAAGTGFGYTF
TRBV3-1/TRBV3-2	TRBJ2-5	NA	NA	TGTGCCAGCAGCCAAGCGAGCGAGACCCAGTACTTC	CASSQASETQYF
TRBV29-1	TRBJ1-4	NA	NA	TGCAGCGTCGCGGACCTTACCCGTTCGGGGGAAAAACTGTTTTTT	CSVADLTRSGEKLFF
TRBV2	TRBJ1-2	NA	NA	TGTGCCAGCAGGAGAGGCGGCCTATTGGACTATGGCTACACCTTC	CASRRGGLLDYGYTF
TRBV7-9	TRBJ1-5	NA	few	TGTGCCAGCAGCCCCGAAACGGGGGTCGATCAGCCCCAGCATTTT	CASSPETGVDQPQHF
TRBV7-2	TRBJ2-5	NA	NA	TGTGCCAGCAGCTTTAACTACGCCCAAGAGACCCAGTACTTC	CASSFNYAQETQYF
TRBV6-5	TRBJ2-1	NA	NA	TGTGCCAGCAGTTACCCACAGGGCGAGCAGTTCTTC	CASSYPQGEQFF
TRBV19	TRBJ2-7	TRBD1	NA	TGTGCCAGCCAGGGGGCGTACGAGCAGTACTTC	CASQGAYEQYF
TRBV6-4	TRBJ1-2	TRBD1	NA	TGTGCCGGCCGAGGGACAGGGGTGGGAGGCTATGGCTACACCTTC	CAGRGTGVGGYGYTF
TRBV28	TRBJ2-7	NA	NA	TGTGCCAGCAGTTTCGGGGGTGGGTACGAGCAGTACTTC	CASSFGGGYEQYF
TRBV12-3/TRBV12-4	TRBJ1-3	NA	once	TGTGCCAGCGACAGAGACTCTGGAAACACCATATATTTT	CASDRDSGNTIYF
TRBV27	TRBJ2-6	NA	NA	TGTGCCAGCACTATTACTGGGGCCAACGTCCTGACTTTC	CASTITGANVLTF
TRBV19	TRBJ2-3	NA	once	TGTGCCAGTAGTCTACCGGGGGAGATTGGCACAGATACGCAGTATTTT	CASSLPGEIGTDTQYF
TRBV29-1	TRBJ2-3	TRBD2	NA	TGCAGCGCACACGGACTAGCGGGAGATACGCAGTATTTT	CSAHGLAGDTQYF
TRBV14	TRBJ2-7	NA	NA	TGTGCCAGCAGCCAGGCGGCGGCAGGGAAGGGGGAGCAGTACTTC	CASSQAAAGKGEQYF
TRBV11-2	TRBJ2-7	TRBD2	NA	TGTGCCAGCAGCGCAGGGCCAGCGGGAGTTTACGAGCAGTACTTC	CASSAGPAGVYEQYF
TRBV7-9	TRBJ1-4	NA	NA	TGTGCCAGCAGCTCGGGGGACGGTGAGAATGAAAAACTGTTTTTT	CASSSGDGENEKLFF
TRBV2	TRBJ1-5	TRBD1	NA	TGTGCCAGCAGTGATGGGACAGGTCTGGGGCCCCAGCATTTT	CASSDGTGLGPQHF
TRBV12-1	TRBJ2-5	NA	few	TGTGCCAGCGGGAGCCTGAATCAAGAGACCCAGTACTTC	CASGSLNQETQYF
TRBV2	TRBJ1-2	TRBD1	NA	TGTGCCAGCAGCGGAGAGGGGGCGTATGGCTACACCTTC	CASSGEGAYGYTF